This T cell receptor beta chain is drawn from a study of cytomegalovirus exposure and HLA in healthy donors. Study context: Approximately 83 million unique TCRs from HLA-typed donors were held in an early data release. Study outcomes and limitations: Sequencing artifact likely explains a cluster of highly shared sequence variants.

Primers: 60 Vbeta forward and 13 Jbeta reverse. Measured with immunoSEQ multiplex PCR; TCRdb has only the in-frame clones, and not every one. This sample's table has fewer than 100,000 clones. Comment on this clone: Its specificity is not known.

V was pared by 0 bases and J by 5 bases, with 16 bases of the junction left unmatched. Germline loops: CDR1 SGHRS, CDR2 YFSETQ. The CDR3 sequence is 18 residues long. The TCR was taken from a man aged 50 to 59 in good health and CMV-seronegative. The source material was PBMCs. The chain uses TRBV5-1 and TRBJ2-5; 7 nucleotides agree with TRBD2. DNA of the CDR3: TGCGCCAGCAGCTTGGCAAGGACTAGATCATTGGGTTTGGAGACCCAGTACTTC. This translates into CASSLARTRSLGLETQYF.